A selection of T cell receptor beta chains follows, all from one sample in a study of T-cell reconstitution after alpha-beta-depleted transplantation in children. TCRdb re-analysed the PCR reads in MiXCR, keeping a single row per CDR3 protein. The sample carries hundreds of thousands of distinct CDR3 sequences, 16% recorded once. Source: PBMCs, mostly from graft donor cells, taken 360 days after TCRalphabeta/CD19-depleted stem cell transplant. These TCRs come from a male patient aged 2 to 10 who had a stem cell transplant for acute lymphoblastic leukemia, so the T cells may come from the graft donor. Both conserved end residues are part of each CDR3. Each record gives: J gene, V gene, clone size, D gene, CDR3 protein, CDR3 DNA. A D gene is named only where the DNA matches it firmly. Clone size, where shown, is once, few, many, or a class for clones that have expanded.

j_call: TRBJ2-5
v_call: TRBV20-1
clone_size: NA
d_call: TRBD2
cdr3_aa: CSARDLASGRGETQYF
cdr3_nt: TGCAGTGCTAGAGATCTGGCTAGCGGGAGAGGGGAGACCCAGTACTTC

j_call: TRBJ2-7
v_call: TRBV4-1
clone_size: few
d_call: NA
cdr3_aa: CASSQELVLLPGYEQYF
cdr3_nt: TGCGCCAGCAGCCAAGAGTTGGTACTCCTACCTGGCTACGAGCAGTACTTC

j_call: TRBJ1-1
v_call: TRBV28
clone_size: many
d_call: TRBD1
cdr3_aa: CAGHRGVNTEAFF
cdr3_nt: TGTGCCGGTCACAGGGGGGTAAATACTGAAGCTTTCTTT

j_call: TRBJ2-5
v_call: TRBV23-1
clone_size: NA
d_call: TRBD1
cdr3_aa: CASSPPGGIGETQYF
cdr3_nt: TGCGCCAGCAGTCCCCCAGGGGGAATTGGAGAGACCCAGTACTTC

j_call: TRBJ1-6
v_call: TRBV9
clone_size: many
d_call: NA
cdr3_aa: CASSVQGLNSPLHF
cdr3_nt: TGTGCCAGCAGCGTTCAGGGACTAAATTCACCCCTCCACTTT

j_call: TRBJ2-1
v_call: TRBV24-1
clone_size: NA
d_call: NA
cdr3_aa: CATSDSSVNEQFF
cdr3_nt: TGTGCCACCAGTGATTCCAGCGTTAATGAGCAGTTCTTC

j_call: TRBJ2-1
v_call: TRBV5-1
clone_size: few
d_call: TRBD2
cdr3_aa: CASSLSRASGIVGSYNEQFF
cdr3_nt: TGCGCCAGCAGCCTCTCCAGGGCTAGCGGGATTGTCGGTTCCTACAATGAGCAGTTCTTC

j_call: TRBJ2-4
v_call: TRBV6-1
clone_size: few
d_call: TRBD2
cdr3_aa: CASSPGFLAGAKNIQYF
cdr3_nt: TGTGCCAGCAGTCCTGGCTTTCTAGCGGGAGCCAAAAACATTCAGTACTTC

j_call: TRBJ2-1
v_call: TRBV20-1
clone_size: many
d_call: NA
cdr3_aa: CSAPRHGTASYNEQFF
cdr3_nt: TGCAGTGCCCCGCGTCATGGGACTGCCTCCTACAATGAGCAGTTCTTC

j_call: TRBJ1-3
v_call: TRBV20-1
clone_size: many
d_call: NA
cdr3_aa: CSARDFGAGNTIYF
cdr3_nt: TGCAGTGCTAGAGATTTCGGGGCTGGAAACACCATATATTTT

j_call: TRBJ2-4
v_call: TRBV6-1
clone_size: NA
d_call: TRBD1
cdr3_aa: CASVTGGLAKNIQYF
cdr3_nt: TGTGCCAGCGTCACAGGGGGCCTGGCCAAAAACATTCAGTACTTC

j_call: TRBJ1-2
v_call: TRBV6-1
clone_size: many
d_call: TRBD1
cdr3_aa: CASSPTLGQVFYGYTF
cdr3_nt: TGTGCCAGCAGTCCGACCCTCGGACAGGTGTTCTATGGCTACACCTTC

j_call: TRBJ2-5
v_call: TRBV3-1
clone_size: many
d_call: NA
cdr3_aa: CASSPPGWTGTQYF
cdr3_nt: TGTGCCAGCAGCCCACCGGGCTGGACGGGGACCCAGTACTTC

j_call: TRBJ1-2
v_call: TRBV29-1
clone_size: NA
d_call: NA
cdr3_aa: CSAWRREKGGYTF
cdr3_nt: TGCAGCGCCTGGAGGAGGGAAAAAGGCGGCTACACCTTC

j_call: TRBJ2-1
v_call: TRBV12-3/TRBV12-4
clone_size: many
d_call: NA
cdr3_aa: CASSFSPGNPTYNEQFF
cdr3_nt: TGTGCCAGCAGTTTCTCCCCGGGAAACCCTACCTACAATGAGCAGTTCTTC

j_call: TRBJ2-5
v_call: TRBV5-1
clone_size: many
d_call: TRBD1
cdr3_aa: CASSLYRGLQETQYF
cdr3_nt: TGCGCCAGCAGCTTGTACAGGGGGCTTCAAGAGACCCAGTACTTC

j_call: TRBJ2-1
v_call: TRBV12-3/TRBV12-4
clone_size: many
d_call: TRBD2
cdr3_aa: CASRASGSYNEQFF
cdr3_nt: TGTGCCAGCAGGGCTAGCGGGAGTTACAATGAGCAGTTCTTC

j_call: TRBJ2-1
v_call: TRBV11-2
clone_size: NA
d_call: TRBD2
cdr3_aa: CASSSRIAGVDNEQFF
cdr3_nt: TGTGCCAGCAGCTCGAGAATAGCGGGAGTAGACAATGAGCAGTTCTTC

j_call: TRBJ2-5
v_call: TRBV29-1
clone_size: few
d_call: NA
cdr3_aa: CSVEKESRQETQYF
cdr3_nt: TGCAGCGTTGAAAAGGAGTCACGACAAGAGACCCAGTACTTC

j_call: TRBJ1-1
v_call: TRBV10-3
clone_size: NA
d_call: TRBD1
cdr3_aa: CAISESWDREAFF
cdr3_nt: TGTGCCATCAGTGAGTCTTGGGACAGGGAAGCTTTCTTT

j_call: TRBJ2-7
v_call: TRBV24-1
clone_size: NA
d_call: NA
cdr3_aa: CATSEAGYNEQYF
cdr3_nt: TGTGCCACCAGTGAGGCGGGATATAACGAGCAGTACTTC

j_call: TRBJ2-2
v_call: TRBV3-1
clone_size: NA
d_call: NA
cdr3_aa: CASSQGTGSGELFF
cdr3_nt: TGTGCCAGCAGCCAGGGAACAGGGTCCGGGGAGCTGTTTTTT

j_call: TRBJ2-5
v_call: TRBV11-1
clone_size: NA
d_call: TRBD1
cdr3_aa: CASSGPDREETQYF
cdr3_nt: TGTGCCAGCAGCGGGCCGGACAGGGAAGAGACCCAGTACTTC

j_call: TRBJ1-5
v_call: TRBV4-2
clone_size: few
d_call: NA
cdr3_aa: CASSQDRGRDQPQHF
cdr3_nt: TGTGCCAGCAGCCAAGATCGAGGCAGGGATCAGCCCCAGCATTTT

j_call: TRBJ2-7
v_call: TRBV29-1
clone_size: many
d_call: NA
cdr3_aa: CSVVSPGTYEQYF
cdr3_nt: TGCAGCGTTGTATCCCCAGGCACCTACGAGCAGTACTTC

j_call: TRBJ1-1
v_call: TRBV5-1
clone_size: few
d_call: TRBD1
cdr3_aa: CASRGQGASSTEAFF
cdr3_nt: TGCGCCAGCAGGGGACAGGGGGCATCGAGCACTGAAGCTTTCTTT

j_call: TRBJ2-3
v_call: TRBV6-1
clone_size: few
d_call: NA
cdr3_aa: CASSIGLSSTDTQYF
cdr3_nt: TGTGCCAGCAGTATTGGCCTCTCTAGCACAGATACGCAGTATTTT

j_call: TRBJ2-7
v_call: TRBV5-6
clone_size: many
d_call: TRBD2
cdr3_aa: CASSLGLAGAYEQYF
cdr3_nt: TGTGCCAGCAGCTTGGGACTAGCGGGCGCCTACGAGCAGTACTTC

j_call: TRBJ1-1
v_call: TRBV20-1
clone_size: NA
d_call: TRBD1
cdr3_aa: CSARRGTAEAFF
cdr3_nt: TGCAGTGCTAGAAGGGGGACAGCAGAAGCTTTCTTT